This T cell receptor (beta chain) was found in a study of T-cell reconstitution after alpha-beta-depleted transplantation in children. This clonotype was counted at least ten times. Antigen: not known. Regarding the study as a whole: Reportedly, only several hundred clones from non-depleted graft cells drove alpha-beta T-cell counts at about two months. T cells produced anew were the main source of T-cell counts and diversity one year after transplant. Elevated TCRbeta diversity at day 60 was traced, in some patients, to surviving recipient T cells and thymic progenitors.

CDR1 is MGHRA, CDR2 YSYEKL, per germline. The CDR3 sequence is 17 residues long. The ends lost 1 base at V and 7 bases at J; junction bases unmatched: 9. Molecular barcoding with unique molecular identifiers was used for the TCRbeta library. Using its own MiXCR run on the PCR reads, TCRdb lists one record per CDR3 protein. This table holds 150,000 to 200,000 distinct CDR3 sequences, 11% found once. The V gene is TRBV4-1, the J gene TRBJ2-2; 10 bases are a match to TRBD2. This sample comprised PBMCs, obtained before TCRalphabeta/CD19-depleted stem cell transplant. The receptor was isolated from a boy aged 2 to 10 with acute myeloid leukemia, due to receive a stem cell transplant. CDR3 loop: CASSQGVVAGGDGELFF. The CDR3 DNA sequence: TGCGCCAGCAGCCAAGGTGTAGTAGCGGGGGGAGACGGGGAGCTGTTTTTT.